This T cell receptor beta chain came from a study of cytomegalovirus exposure and HLA in healthy donors. Study results and limitations: Cytomegalovirus association was listed for approximately 160 TCR beta chains. A few V segments could not be told apart, such as TRBV6-2 and TRBV6-3, and were left out. In an earlier analysis, about 90% or about 30%: the productive usage of most TCR beta V segments. Highest at DRB1 and lowest at HLA-C, TCR association rates differed among HLA loci in a later analysis.

To note about this clone: Antigen unknown.

Use of 60 Vbeta and 13 Jbeta primers characterized the PCR. Here immunoSEQ multiplex PCR was the method, and the copy in TCRdb shows in-frame clones only, minus some. This sample has some 150,000 clones, with around four fifths found just once. This CDR3 region has 13 residues. CDR1 and CDR2 from the germline V gene are SGDLS and YYNGEE. V was cut by 0 bases and J by 5 bases, with 7 bases left in between. This receptor was taken from a woman in her fifties or sixties in good health and CMV-seronegative. The sequencing input was PBMCs. This chain links TRBV9 with TRBJ2-3; D unclear. CDR3 sequence: CASSVGLQDTQYF. DNA of the CDR3: TGTGCCAGCAGCGTAGGACTCCAAGATACGCAGTATTTT.